This T cell receptor (beta chain) was documented in a study of T cells in tumors after PD-1 blockade. Whole-study context: No patient had prior checkpoint blockade, systemic immunosuppression, or radiotherapy within 4 weeks. Some patients also took daily vismodegib 150 mg during anti-PD-1 treatment.

This CDR3 has 15 residues. Germline values: CDR1 MNHEY, CDR2 SMNVEV (reference sequence). Between the trimmed V and J ends, which lost 5 bases and 8 bases, there was a span of 19 bases. This table comes from immunoSEQ multiplex PCR, and its TCRdb copy is limited to in-frame clones, with some not included. The repertoire holds 55,000 to 65,000 clones, roughly 75% seen once, with around 15% in the top ten. The sequencing here drew on PBMCs, taken before anti-PD-1 treatment. This receptor was identified in a human donor with basal cell carcinoma. V usage is TRBV27 and J usage is TRBJ2-1; D is undetermined. The CDR3 spells CASSRGQPGVDEQFF. The CDR3 DNA reads as TGTGCCAGCAGTCGCGGCCAACCCGGAGTGGATGAGCAGTTCTTC.